This T cell receptor (beta chain) originates from a study of blood T cells in healthy people across ages. In its sample, this clonotype was seen a few times. Its antigen is as yet unknown. A sample-barcoded 5' primer and a J-beta primer mix were used in a second PCR of roughly 7 to 11 cycles. TCRdb passed the 5' RACE reads through MiXCR, listing each CDR3 protein once. The table includes around 1.5 million distinct CDR3 sequences, around 35% detected once. Findings of the study overall: In long-lived donors, naive CD4+ cell counts and diversity exceeded those of aged donors.

CDR1 is SEHNR, CDR2 FQNEAQ, per germline (reference sequence). The CDR3 loop spans 14 amino acids. V lost 4 bases to trimming and J lost 12 bases, with 21 bases between them. The chain links TRBV7-9 to TRBJ2-5; the D gene is possibly TRBD1 (5 bases). The sequencing sample was made of blood. The sequence came from a woman aged 25 to 39 in good health. The CDR3: CASSSRKQVIGEYF. In DNA form, the CDR3 reads TGTGCCAGCAGCTCGCGTAAACAGGTTATAGGGGAGTACTTC. Variable domain in full (rest from reference TRBV7-9 and TRBJ2-5): DTGVSQNPRHKITKRGQNVTFRCDPISEHNRLYWYRQTLGQGPEFLTYFQNEAQLEKSRLLSDRFSAERPKGSFSTLEIQRTEQGDSAMYLCASSSRKQVIGEYFGPGTRLLVL.